The entry below describes one T cell receptor beta chain. Its antigen is still unknown. From its re-call of the 5' RACE reads, TCRdb lists each CDR3 protein once, without DNA. This listing includes roughly 280,000 distinct CDR3 sequences. These data are taken from a study of T cells expressing NK-cell markers. Across the whole study: The authors derived TCR beta repertoires from sorted CD3+CD56+NKG2C+, CD3+CD56+NKG2C- and CD3+CD56-NKG2C+ T cells. General study findings and limits: There were a few donors in whom these clonotypes also led the CD3+CD56-NKG2C+ fraction. Dominant NKG2C+ clonotypes made up roughly 1.0-7.5% of CD8+ T cells in several donors. HCMV specificity of the expanded NKG2C+ T cell clones stayed unclear.

The germline V gene encodes CDR1 SGHVS and CDR2 FNYEAQ. The length of the CDR3 is 16 residues. The sample was blood T cells: a sorted CD56 or NKG2C T cell subset, CD4+ or CD8+ T cells, or bulk PBMC T cells (not recorded which). The clonotype comes from a man aged 18 to 29 in good health. The chain combines TRBV7-6 with TRBJ2-1; the D call of TRBD1 rests on TCRdb alone, since no DNA is present to check it. This chain's CDR3 is CASSLGLQGLVNEQFF.